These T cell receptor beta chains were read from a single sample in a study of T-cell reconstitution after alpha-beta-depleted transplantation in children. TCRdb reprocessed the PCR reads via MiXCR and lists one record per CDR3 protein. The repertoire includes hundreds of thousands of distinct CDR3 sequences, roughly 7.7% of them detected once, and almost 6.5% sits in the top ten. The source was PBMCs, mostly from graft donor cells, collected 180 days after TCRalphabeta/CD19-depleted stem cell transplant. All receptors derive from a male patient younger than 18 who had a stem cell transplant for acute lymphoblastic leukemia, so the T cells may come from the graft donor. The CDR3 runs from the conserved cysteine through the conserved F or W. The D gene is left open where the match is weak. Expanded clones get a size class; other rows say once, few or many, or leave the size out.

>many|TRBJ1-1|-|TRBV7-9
TGTGCCAGCAGCCCTAGGGATGAAGCTTTCTTT
CASSPRDEAFF
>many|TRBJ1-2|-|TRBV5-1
TGCGCCAGCACTAAGGACAGCGCTAACTATGGCTACACCTTC
CASTKDSANYGYTF
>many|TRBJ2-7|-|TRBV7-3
TGTGCCAGCAGCGAGGGAGGGGGTCTTCTTTACGAGCAGTACTTC
CASSEGGGLLYEQYF
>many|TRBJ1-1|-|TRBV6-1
TGTGCCAGCAGTGAAGCTGCGACAAGAACCGCTTTCTTT
CASSEAATRTAFF
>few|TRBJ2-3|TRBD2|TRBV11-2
TGTGCCAGCAGCTTTCATAGCGGGAGGAGCACAGATACGCAGTATTTT
CASSFHSGRSTDTQYF
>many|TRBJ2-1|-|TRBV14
TGTGCCAGCAGCCAAGTCACTCTTTACAATGAGCAGTTCTTC
CASSQVTLYNEQFF
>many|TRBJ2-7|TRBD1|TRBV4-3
TGCGCCAGCAGCCAAGGACCTCGGACAGGTTCCTACGAGCAGTACTTC
CASSQGPRTGSYEQYF
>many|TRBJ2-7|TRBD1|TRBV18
TGTGCCAGCTCACCCGGGACAGGGGGCTACGAGCAGTACTTC
CASSPGTGGYEQYF
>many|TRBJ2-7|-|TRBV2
TGTGCCAGCAGTGAACTTAGGGGGATTCCCTACGAGCAGTACTTC
CASSELRGIPYEQYF
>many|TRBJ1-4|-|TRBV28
TGTGCCAGCATTGGAGGGGGGCGTGGTGGAAAACTGTTTTTT
CASIGGGRGGKLFF
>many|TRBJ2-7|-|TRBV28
TGTGCCAGCAGTTTACAGGACAGCTCCTACGAGCAGTACTTC
CASSLQDSSYEQYF
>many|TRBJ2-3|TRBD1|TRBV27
TGTGCCAGCAAAGCCGGACAGGGGTCCGGCCATACGCAGTATTTT
CASKAGQGSGHTQYF
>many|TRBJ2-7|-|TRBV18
TGTGCCAGCTCATCCCGGGACCCTTCCTACGAGCAGTACTTC
CASSSRDPSYEQYF
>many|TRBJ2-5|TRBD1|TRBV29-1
TGCAGCGTTATCGGACAGGGGGCGGGTGAGACCCAGTACTTC
CSVIGQGAGETQYF
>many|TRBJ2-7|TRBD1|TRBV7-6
TGTGCCAGCAGCTTAGGTGGGACAGGGGACCTCAACTTC
CASSLGGTGDLNF
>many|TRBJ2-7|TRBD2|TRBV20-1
TGCAGTGCTAGATCGGCCGGGACTAGATGGAACGAGCAGTACTTC
CSARSAGTRWNEQYF
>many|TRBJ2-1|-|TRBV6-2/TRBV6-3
TGTGCCAGCAGTGAGGACCAACTGCTCTCCTACAATGAGCAGTTCTTC
CASSEDQLLSYNEQFF
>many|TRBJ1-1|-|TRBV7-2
TGTGCCAGCAGCTTCAACGAATGGGTGAACACTGAAGCTTTCTTT
CASSFNEWVNTEAFF
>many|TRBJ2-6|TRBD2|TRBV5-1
TGCGCCAGCAGCGGCGGGACTATCTACTCTGGGGCCAACGTCCTGACTTTC
CASSGGTIYSGANVLTF
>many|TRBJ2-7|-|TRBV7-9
TGTGCCAGCAGCCCTGATCGACTGAGGAGCTCCTACGAGCAGTACTTC
CASSPDRLRSSYEQYF
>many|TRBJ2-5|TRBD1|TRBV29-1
TGCAGCGTTGAGAGTCCAGGGGGAGCCCGGTGGGAGACCCAGTACTTC
CSVESPGGARWETQYF
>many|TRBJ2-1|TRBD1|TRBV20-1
TGCAGTGCTAAGACGGACAGGTCCTCTTACAATGAGCAGTTCTTC
CSAKTDRSSYNEQFF
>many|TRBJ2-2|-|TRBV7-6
TGTGCCAGCAGCTTAGCGGCGACGAACACCGGGGAGCTGTTTTTT
CASSLAATNTGELFF
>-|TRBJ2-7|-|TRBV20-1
TGCAGTGGTAGAGGGCAGGAACGGACCTACCAGCAGTACTTC
CSGRGQERTYQQYF
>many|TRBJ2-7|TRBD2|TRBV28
TGTGCCAGCAGCTCTAGCGGGAGGGGGTCCTACGAGCAGTACTTC
CASSSSGRGSYEQYF
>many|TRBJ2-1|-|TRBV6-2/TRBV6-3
TGTGCCAGCTCCCAACCCTACAATGAGCAGTTCTTC
CASSQPYNEQFF
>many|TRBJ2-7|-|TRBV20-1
TGCAGTGCTCGCGAGGGGAGTGTTAGGTACGAGCAGTACTTC
CSAREGSVRYEQYF
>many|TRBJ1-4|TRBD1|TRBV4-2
TGTGCCAGCAGCCAGGGGATCGGGACAGGGGAAACTAATGAAAAACTGTTTTTT
CASSQGIGTGETNEKLFF
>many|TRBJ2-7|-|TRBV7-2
TGTGCCAGCAGCTTAGAGGGGATAAACTACGAGCAGTACTTC
CASSLEGINYEQYF
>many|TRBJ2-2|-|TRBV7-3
TGTGCCAGCAGCCCGGACGGACTCCGAAGAGCCACCGGGGAGCTGTTTTTT
CASSPDGLRRATGELFF
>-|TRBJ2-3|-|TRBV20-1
TGCAGTGCGGGGGAAAGGCGGGGAGACACAGATACGCAGTATTTT
CSAGERRGDTDTQYF
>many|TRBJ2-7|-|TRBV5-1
TGCGCCAGCACCCCTGGCAGTATCTACGAGCAGTACTTC
CASTPGSIYEQYF
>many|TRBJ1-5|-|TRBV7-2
TGTGCCAGCAGCTCGCAGGGGCAAAGCAATCAGCCCCAGCATTTT
CASSSQGQSNQPQHF
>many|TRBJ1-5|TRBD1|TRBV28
TGTGCCAGCAGCCTCGGCGACAGGGCCCTAAATCAGCCCCAGCATTTT
CASSLGDRALNQPQHF
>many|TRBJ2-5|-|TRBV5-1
TGCGCCAGCAGCTTGAGGACCCTTCCCGAGACCCAGTACTTC
CASSLRTLPETQYF
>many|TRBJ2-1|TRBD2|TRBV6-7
TGTGCCAGCAGTTACTGGACTAGGAACAATGAGCAGTTCTTC
CASSYWTRNNEQFF
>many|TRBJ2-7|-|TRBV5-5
TGTGCCAGCAGCTCAGGACAAAGGGAAACCTACGAGCAGTACTTC
CASSSGQRETYEQYF
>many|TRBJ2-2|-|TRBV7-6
TGTGCCAGCAGCTTAGGGCCGGCGGGAAGTGGGGAGCTGTTTTTT
CASSLGPAGSGELFF
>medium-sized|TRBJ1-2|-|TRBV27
TGTGCCAGCAGCCAAACGAATGCTAACTATGGCTACACCTTC
CASSQTNANYGYTF
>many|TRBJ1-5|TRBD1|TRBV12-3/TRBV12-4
TGTGCCAGCGCGCGGGACAGGGATAATCAGCCCCAGCATTTT
CASARDRDNQPQHF
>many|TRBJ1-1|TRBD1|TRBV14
TGTGCCAGCAGCCCAGGGGGAACGGGTACTGAAGCTTTCTTT
CASSPGGTGTEAFF
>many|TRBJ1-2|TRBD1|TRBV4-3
TGCGCCAGCAGCCCCGGGACAGCGGCTAACTATGGCTACACCTTC
CASSPGTAANYGYTF
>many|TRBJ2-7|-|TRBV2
TGTGCCAGCAGTGATAGGTGGGGGCACTACGAGCAGTACTTC
CASSDRWGHYEQYF
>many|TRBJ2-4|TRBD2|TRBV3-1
TGTGCCAGCAGCCCTGTATGGGCGGGAGGGGACCAAAACATTCAGTACTTC
CASSPVWAGGDQNIQYF
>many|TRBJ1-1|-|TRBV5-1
TGCGCCAGCAGCGTTATCATGAACACTGAAGCTTTCTTT
CASSVIMNTEAFF
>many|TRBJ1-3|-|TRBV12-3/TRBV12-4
TGTGCCAGCAGAGTACAGGGCACTGGAAACACCATATATTTT
CASRVQGTGNTIYF
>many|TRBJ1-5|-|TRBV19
TGTGCCAGTAGTATCGCCTCCTATCAGCCCCAGCATTTT
CASSIASYQPQHF
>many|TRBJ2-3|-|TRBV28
TGTGCCAGCAGTTGGGTTAGCCCCACAGATACGCAGTATTTT
CASSWVSPTDTQYF
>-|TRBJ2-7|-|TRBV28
TGTGCCAGCAGTCGTAGCGACGAGCAGTACTTC
CASSRSDEQYF
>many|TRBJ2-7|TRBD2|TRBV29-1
TGCAGCGCCCAAGGCGGGAGCTCCTACGAGCAGTACTTC
CSAQGGSSYEQYF
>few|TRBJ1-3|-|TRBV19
TGTGCCAGTAGTATAGACCCTCTGGCGAGGCGTTCGAACACCATATATTTT
CASSIDPLARRSNTIYF
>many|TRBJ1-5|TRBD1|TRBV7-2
TGTGCCAGCAGCCAAAGACAGGGGTCAGGCAATCAGCCCCAGCATTTT
CASSQRQGSGNQPQHF
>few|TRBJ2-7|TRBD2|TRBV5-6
TGTGCCAGCAGCCTAGCGGGAGCGGTCGAGCAGTACTTC
CASSLAGAVEQYF
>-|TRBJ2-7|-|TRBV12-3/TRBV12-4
TGTGCCAGCAGTTTCAAAGGTCCTACCTCCTCCTACGAGCAGTACTTC
CASSFKGPTSSYEQYF
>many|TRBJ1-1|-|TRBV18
TGTGCCAGCTCACCATTGTCTTTCCCGAACACTGAAGCTTTCTTT
CASSPLSFPNTEAFF
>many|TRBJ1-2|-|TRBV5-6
TGTGCCAGCAGCTTAGCGCTCCACTACACCTTC
CASSLALHYTF
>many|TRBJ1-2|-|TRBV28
TGTGCCAGCAGTCCGGGCTCCGCAGCGCATGGCTACACCTTC
CASSPGSAAHGYTF
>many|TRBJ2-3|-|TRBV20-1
TGCAGTGCTAGCAGACTCTTCACAGATACGCAGTATTTT
CSASRLFTDTQYF
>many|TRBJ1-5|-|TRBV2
TGTGCCAGCAGGACGGGGGGAATTCAGCCCCAGCATTTT
CASRTGGIQPQHF